What follows are 10 T cell receptor beta chains derived from one specimen sequenced in a study of regulatory T cells in long-lasting Graves disease. The time point is: newly diagnosed GD, antithyroid drugs for less than 3 months. The TCR library was prepared using RNA isolated from PBMCs. CDR3-region Arm-PCR and iRepertoire HTBI primers produced the TCR beta libraries. Each CDR3 protein is one row after TCRdb ran MiXCR on the multiplex PCR reads. Among over 300,000 distinct CDR3 sequences listed, 15% to 19% were seen once. The input for sequencing was peripheral blood mononuclear cells (PBMCs), taken at new diagnosis, from a patient treated with antithyroid drugs. Receptors were obtained from a female donor with Graves disease.

This clonotype was recorded at least ten times. The chain carries TRBV5-4 and TRBJ1-1, with unresolved D. The CDR3 is made up of 14 amino acids. Germline V CDR1 and CDR2: SGHNT, YYREEE (reference sequence). With 0 bases removed from V and 7 bases from J, the gap between germline ends came to 13 bases. This chain's CDR3 is CASSLAEARGEAFF. Here the CDR3 DNA reads TGTGCCAGCAGCTTGGCCGAGGCCCGCGGTGAAGCTTTCTTT.

This clonotype has at least ten counts. CDR3 region: CAWSVGGGYTF. CDR3 DNA sequence: TGTGCCTGGAGTGTAGGGGGTGGCTACACCTTC. This chain links TRBV30 with TRBJ1-2, with D possibly matching TRBD1 (6 bases). V was cut by 0 bases and J by 7 bases, with 6 bases left in between. Germline V CDR1 and CDR2: GTSNPN, SVGIG (reference sequence). The CDR3 is 11 amino acids.

Many counts were recorded for this clonotype. This chain's CDR3 is CASSPGGPWNIQYF. In DNA form, the CDR3 reads TGTGCCAGCAGTCCCGGAGGGCCCTGGAACATTCAGTACTTC. V and J are TRBV27 and TRBJ2-4, with a possible D match to TRBD2 (6 bases). The CDR3 is 14 residues long. Germline CDR1 is MNHEY and CDR2 is SMNVEV (reference sequence). Trimming took off 5 bases at V and 7 bases at J, with 15 bases between the two ends.

This clonotype was counted ten times or more. The rearrangement links TRBV7-6 to TRBJ2-7; D may match TRBD1 or TRBD2 (5 bases each). The CDR3 spans 14 residues. Germline lookup yields CDR1 SGHVS and CDR2 FNYEAQ. Trimming left V 4 bases short and J 1 base short, with 11 bases between. In DNA form, the CDR3 reads TGTGCCAGCAGCTACGGGGCAGGATCCTACGAGCAGTACTTC. Protein sequence: CASSYGAGSYEQYF.

The gene calls are TRBV6-1 and TRBJ2-7; perhaps TRBD2 as D (6 bases). The ends were cut back, 2 bases at V and 1 base at J, with 18 bases in the middle. The germline V gene encodes CDR1 MNHNS and CDR2 SASEGT. The CDR3 loop spans 17 amino acids. CDR3 sequence (DNA): TGTGCCAGCAGTGAACGAGCCGGAGGGTCCGTTTCCTACGAGCAGTACTTC. It codes for CASSERAGGSVSYEQYF.

This clonotype was recorded at least ten times. The chain carries TRBV3-1 and TRBJ2-4; D remains ambiguous. Germline values: CDR1 LGHDT, CDR2 YNNKEL (reference sequence). The length of the CDR3 is 14 residues. V was shortened by 0 bases and J by 2 bases, with 5 bases between the two germline ends. The CDR3 DNA is TGTGCCAGCAGCCAAGAGCATCCCAAAAACATTCAGTACTTC. Encoded protein: CASSQEHPKNIQYF.

The J gene is TRBJ1-6, the V gene TRBV2; no reliable D call. Germline CDR1 and CDR2: SNHLY and FYNNEI. Between the trimmed V and J ends, which lost 1 base and 6 bases, there was a span of 10 bases. CDR3 length equals 15 residues. CDR3 sequence (DNA): TGTGCCAGCAGTGAAGGGGAAGTCGGTAATTCACCCCTCCACTTT. Its translation is CASSEGEVGNSPLHF.

This clonotype was seen only a few times. The gene calls are TRBV19 and TRBJ1-1; D uncertain. Trimming shortened V by 4 bases and J by 7 bases, and 7 bases separated the two germline ends. The CDR3 runs 11 residues. Germline lookup yields CDR1 LNHDA and CDR2 SQIVND (reference sequence). The DNA for the CDR3 is TGTGCCAGTAGTAACCCAATTGAAGCTTTCTTT. Translating gives CASSNPIEAFF.

This clonotype was observed a few times. V gene TRBV9 combines with J gene TRBJ2-7; 10 nucleotides match TRBD2. From germline, CDR1 is SGDLS and CDR2 YYNGEE. The CDR3 extends over 18 amino acids. V dropped 0 bases and J dropped 0; count of bases not matched to a gene: 9. The CDR3 is CASSVGPGTSGISYEQYF. CDR3 bases: TGTGCCAGCAGCGTAGGCCCAGGAACTAGCGGGATCTCCTACGAGCAGTACTTC.

This clonotype was counted ten times or more. The chain combines TRBV5-4 with TRBJ2-1; TRBD2 matches 10 bases. The junction had 7 bases not matched to a gene; V was cut back by 0 bases and J by 7 bases. Looked up from germline, CDR1 is SGHNT and CDR2 is YYREEE (reference sequence). The CDR3 runs 16 residues. CDR3: CASSLGGSGGLNEQFF. The CDR3 DNA is TGTGCCAGCAGCTTGGGAGGTAGCGGGGGGCTAAATGAGCAGTTCTTC.